Below, 14 T cell receptor beta chains from the same sample are listed, as sequenced in a study of cytomegalovirus exposure and HLA in healthy donors. The PCR used 60 Vbeta and 13 Jbeta primers. Profiling relied on immunoSEQ multiplex PCR, and the TCRdb table lists in-frame clones only, not all of them. The data contain over 100,000 clones, about 70% of them singletons. Sequences were obtained from PBMCs. The receptors shown here come from a woman in her thirties or forties in good health and CMV-seropositive.

The V gene is TRBV2, the J gene TRBJ1-6, with D possibly TRBD1 on 6 matching bases. This CDR3 has 14 residues. Germline V gives CDR1 SNHLY, CDR2 FYNNEI. Trimming cost V 3 bases and J 9 bases, with 12 bases left between them. The CDR3: CASSEDSLSSPLHF. For the CDR3, the DNA is TGTGCCAGCAGTGAGGACAGTTTGAGTTCACCCCTCCACTTT. Full variable domain (remainder filled in from reference TRBV2 and TRBJ1-6): EPEVTQTPSHQVTQMGQEVILRCVPISNHLYFYWYRQILGQKVEFLVSFYNNEISEKSEIFDDQFSVERPDGSNFTLKIRSTKLEDSAMYFCASSEDSLSSPLHFGNGTRLTVT.

For the CDR3, the DNA is TGTGCCAGTAGGAAAGGGGTCTCTGGAAACACCATATATTTT. Translation gives CASRKGVSGNTIYF. This sequence joins TRBV19 and TRBJ1-3; D possibly corresponds to TRBD1 (5 bases). Trimming took 6 bases from V and 0 from J, leaving 9 bases between them. Germline V gene sequence: CDR1 LNHDA, CDR2 SQIVND (reference sequence). The CDR3 is 14 residues long.

On this clone: One end of the junction does not line up with germline, which may come from a read error. The chain has TRBV7-9 and TRBJ2-3, with a weak D call TRBD2 (6 bases). Germline CDR1 reads SEHNR; CDR2 reads FQNEAQ (reference sequence). This CDR3 contains 12 residues. The CDR3 here is CSSSLSRGTQYF. CDR3 sequence (DNA): TGTTCCAGCAGCTTATCCCGGGGGACGCAGTATTTT.

The V call is TRBV4-3, the J call TRBJ1-1; no clear D gene. The CDR3 runs 13 residues. CDR1 and CDR2 (germline): LGHNA, YSLEER. Trimming left V 11 bases short and J 1 base short, with 14 bases between. This CDR3 reads CAQLPAGNTEAFF. CDR3 DNA sequence: TGCGCCCAACTTCCGGCGGGGAACACTGAAGCTTTCTTT.

This clone was counted between two and nine times. The CDR3 bases are TGCAGTGCGATCGGGGCAGATACGCAGTATTTT. Residues: CSAIGADTQYF. This chain joins TRBV20-1 and TRBJ2-3; D is possibly TRBD2 (5 bases). The CDR3 sequence is 11 residues long. Trimming stripped 6 bases from V and 4 bases from J, with 8 bases between. CDR1 and CDR2 from the germline V gene are DFQATT and SNEGSKA (reference sequence).

This clone has more than one count but fewer than ten. The chain links TRBV7-9 to TRBJ1-3, with 8 bases lining up with TRBD1. The CDR3 contains 16 residues. J lost 2 bases, V lost 0 bases, and 3 bases had no gene match. Germline V lookup: CDR1 SEHNR, CDR2 FQNEAQ (reference sequence). CDR3 in amino acids: CASSLADRAAGNTIYF. Here the CDR3 DNA reads TGTGCCAGCAGCTTAGCGGACAGGGCAGCTGGAAACACCATATATTTT.

V is TRBV19 and J is TRBJ2-2; a weak D match, TRBD1 (5 bases). Germline assignment: CDR1 LNHDA and CDR2 SQIVND (reference sequence). This CDR3 spans 16 amino acids. Trimming shortened V by 3 bases and J by 7 bases, and 18 bases separated the two germline ends. The CDR3 here is CASSIHGAAKGGELFF. DNA of the CDR3: TGTGCCAGTAGTATTCATGGGGCAGCGAAGGGCGGGGAGCTGTTTTTT.

This chain connects TRBV7-8 to TRBJ2-3; unclear D gene. The germline V and J ends were trimmed by 5 bases and 6 bases, with 12 bases remaining between them. This CDR3 is 13 amino acids long. In germline, CDR1 is SGHVS, CDR2 FQNEAQ. The CDR3 region is CASSPRQRDTQYF. CDR3 sequence (DNA): TGTGCCAGCAGCCCCCGACAACGTGATACGCAGTATTTT.

In its sample, this clone was seen a few times. This chain joins TRBV27 and TRBJ2-7, with 9 bases lining up with TRBD2. Trimming cost V 4 bases and J 5 bases; bases outside gene matches: 9. The length of the CDR3 is 15 residues. CDR1 is MNHEY and CDR2 is SMNVEV in the germline V gene (reference sequence). In nucleotides, the CDR3 is TGTGCCAGCAGTTCTAGCGGGATAACTCAAAACGAGCAGTACTTC. Translating it yields CASSSSGITQNEQYF.

This clone has more than one count but fewer than ten. The rearrangement uses TRBV7-9 and TRBJ2-3; tentative D call: TRBD2 (7 bases). The CDR3 runs 15 residues. Per the germline V gene, CDR1 is SEHNR and CDR2 is FQNEAQ (reference sequence). V was trimmed by 5 bases and J by 1 base, leaving 13 bases between them. This CDR3 reads CASSLGAGGTDTQYF. The CDR3 DNA is TGTGCCAGCAGCCTGGGGGCGGGGGGCACAGATACGCAGTATTTT.

The rearrangement links TRBV9 to TRBJ2-5; weak D call: TRBD1 (5 bases). The V gene lost 3 bases and the J gene lost 2 bases, with 17 bases spanning the gap. The V gene's germline CDR1 is SGDLS and CDR2 YYNGEE. The CDR3 runs to 16 residues. The CDR3 DNA sequence: TGTGCCAGCAGCGCGCGCCGACAGTTGGGACAAGAGACCCAGTACTTC. As protein: CASSARRQLGQETQYF.

The J gene is TRBJ2-7, the V gene TRBV6-6, with D possibly being TRBD1 (6 bases). This CDR3 region has 14 residues. Per germline, CDR1 MNHNY and CDR2 SVGAGI (reference sequence). V was trimmed by 4 bases and J by 6 bases, leaving 16 bases between them. The CDR3 bases are TGTGCCAGCAGTTTAGGACAGCGGTCGACCGAGCAGTACTTC. Translating gives CASSLGQRSTEQYF.

This chain links TRBV30 with TRBJ2-1; D is perhaps TRBD1 (6 bases). CDR1 is GTSNPN and CDR2 is SVGIG in the germline V gene (reference sequence). CDR3 length: 14 residues. Trimming shortened V by 8 bases and J by 8 bases, and 22 bases separated the two germline ends. The CDR3 nucleotides are TGTGCCGGGCGCTCAGGGTTAGGGGGTGATGAGCAGTTCTTC. This codes for CAGRSGLGGDEQFF.

J is TRBJ1-4 and V is TRBV5-1; 7 bases are a match to TRBD1. CDR3 length: 14 amino acids. Germline V gene data show CDR1 as SGHRS and CDR2 as YFSETQ. V shed 4 bases and J 8 bases; nucleotides not matched to a gene: 8. CDR3 DNA sequence: TGCGCCAGCAGCCTAAACAGGGGTGAGGAAAAACTGTTTTTT. Amino acid sequence: CASSLNRGEEKLFF.